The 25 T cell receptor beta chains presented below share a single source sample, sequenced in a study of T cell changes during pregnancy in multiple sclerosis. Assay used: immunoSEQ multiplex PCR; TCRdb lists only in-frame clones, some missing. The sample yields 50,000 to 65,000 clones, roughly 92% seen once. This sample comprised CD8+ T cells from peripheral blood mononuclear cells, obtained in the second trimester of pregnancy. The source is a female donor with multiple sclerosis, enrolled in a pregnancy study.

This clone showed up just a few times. The CDR3 DNA sequence: TGTGCCAGCAGTGAAGGGAGCGAACCTGCCCAGTACTTC. Protein: CASSEGSEPAQYF. The rearrangement joins TRBV2 to TRBJ2-4; D is unresolved. The CDR3 covers 13 residues. The V and J ends lost 1 base and 13 bases respectively, with 14 bases between them. Germline V gene data show CDR1 as SNHLY and CDR2 as FYNNEI.

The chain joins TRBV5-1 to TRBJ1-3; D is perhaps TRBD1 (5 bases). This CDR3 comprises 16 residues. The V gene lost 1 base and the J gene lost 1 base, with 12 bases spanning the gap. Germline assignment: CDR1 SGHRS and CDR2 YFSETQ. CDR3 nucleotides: TGCGCCAGCAGCTTGTCTGGGGGGTCGTCTGGAAACACCATATATTTT. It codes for CASSLSGGSSGNTIYF. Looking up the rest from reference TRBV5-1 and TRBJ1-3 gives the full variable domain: KAGVTQTPRYLIKTRGQQVTLSCSPISGHRSVSWYQQTPGQGLQFLFEYFSETQRNKGNFPGRFSGRQFSNSRSEMNVSTLELGDSALYLCASSLSGGSSGNTIYFGEGSWLTVV.

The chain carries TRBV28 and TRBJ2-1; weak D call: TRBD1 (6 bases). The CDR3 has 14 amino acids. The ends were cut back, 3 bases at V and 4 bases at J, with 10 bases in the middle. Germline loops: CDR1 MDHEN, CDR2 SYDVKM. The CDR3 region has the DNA TGTGCCAGCAGTTTCAGGGGCCTATACAATGAGCAGTTCTTC. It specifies CASSFRGLYNEQFF.

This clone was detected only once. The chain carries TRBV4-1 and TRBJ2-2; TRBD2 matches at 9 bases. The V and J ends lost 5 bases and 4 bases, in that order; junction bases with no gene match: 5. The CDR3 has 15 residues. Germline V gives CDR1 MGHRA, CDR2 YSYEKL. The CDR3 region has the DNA TGCGCCAGCAGCGCGACTAGCGGCCTCACCGGGGAGCTGTTTTTT. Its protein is CASSATSGLTGELFF.

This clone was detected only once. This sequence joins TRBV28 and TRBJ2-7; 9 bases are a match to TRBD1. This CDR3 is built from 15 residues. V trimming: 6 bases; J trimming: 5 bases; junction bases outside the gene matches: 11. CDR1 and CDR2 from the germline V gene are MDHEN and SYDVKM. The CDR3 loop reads CASRYPGQGNDEQYF. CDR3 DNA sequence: TGTGCCAGCAGGTACCCGGGACAGGGAAACGACGAGCAGTACTTC.

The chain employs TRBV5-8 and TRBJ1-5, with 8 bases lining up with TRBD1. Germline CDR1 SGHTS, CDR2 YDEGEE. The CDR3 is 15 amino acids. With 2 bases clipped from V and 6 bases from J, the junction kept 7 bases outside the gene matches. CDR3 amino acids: CASSLMGTGLQPQHF. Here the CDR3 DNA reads TGTGCCAGCAGCTTAATGGGGACAGGTCTTCAGCCCCAGCATTTT.

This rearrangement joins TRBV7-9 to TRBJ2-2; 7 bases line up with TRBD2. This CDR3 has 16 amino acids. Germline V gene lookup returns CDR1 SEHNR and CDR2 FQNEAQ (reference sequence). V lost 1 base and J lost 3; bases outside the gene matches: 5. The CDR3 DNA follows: TGTGCCAGCAGCTTAGAGTCTAGCGGCGACACCGGGGAGCTGTTTTTT. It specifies CASSLESSGDTGELFF.

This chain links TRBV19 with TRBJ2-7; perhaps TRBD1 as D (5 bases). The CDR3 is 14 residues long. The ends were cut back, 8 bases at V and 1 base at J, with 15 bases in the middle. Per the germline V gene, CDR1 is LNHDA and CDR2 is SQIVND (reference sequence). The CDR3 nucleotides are TGTGCCAGTGCTAAGGGGATAGGGTCCTACGAGCAGTACTTC. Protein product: CASAKGIGSYEQYF.

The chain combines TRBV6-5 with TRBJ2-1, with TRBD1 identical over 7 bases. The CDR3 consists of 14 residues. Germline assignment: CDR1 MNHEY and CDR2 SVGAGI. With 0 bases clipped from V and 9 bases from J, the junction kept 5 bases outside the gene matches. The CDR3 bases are TGTGCCAGCAGTTACTCGGGACAGAGTACTGAGCAGTTCTTC. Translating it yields CASSYSGQSTEQFF.

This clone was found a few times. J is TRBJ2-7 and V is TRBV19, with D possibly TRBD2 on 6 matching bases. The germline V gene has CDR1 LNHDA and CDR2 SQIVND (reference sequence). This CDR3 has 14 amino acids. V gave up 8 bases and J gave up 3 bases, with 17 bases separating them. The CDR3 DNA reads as TGTGCCAGTGGGGACGTGGGGAGGCACTACGAGCAGTACTTC. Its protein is CASGDVGRHYEQYF.

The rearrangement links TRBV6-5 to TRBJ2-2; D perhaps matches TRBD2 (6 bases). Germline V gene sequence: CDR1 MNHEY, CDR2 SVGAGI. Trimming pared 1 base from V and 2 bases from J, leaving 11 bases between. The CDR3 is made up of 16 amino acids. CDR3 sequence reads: CASSYFAGRNTGELFF. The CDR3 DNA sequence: TGTGCCAGCAGTTACTTTGCCGGGAGAAACACCGGGGAGCTGTTTTTT.

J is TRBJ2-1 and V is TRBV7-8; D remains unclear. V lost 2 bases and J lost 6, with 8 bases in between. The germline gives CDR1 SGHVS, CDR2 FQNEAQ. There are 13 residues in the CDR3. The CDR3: CASSLYASNEQFF. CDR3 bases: TGTGCCAGCAGCTTATACGCGAGCAATGAGCAGTTCTTC. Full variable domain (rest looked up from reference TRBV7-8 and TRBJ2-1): GAGVSQSPRYKVAKRGQDVALRCDPISGHVSLFWYQQALGQGPEFLTYFQNEAQLDKSGLPSDRFFAERPEGSVSTLKIQRTQQEDSAVYLCASSLYASNEQFFGPGTRLTVL.

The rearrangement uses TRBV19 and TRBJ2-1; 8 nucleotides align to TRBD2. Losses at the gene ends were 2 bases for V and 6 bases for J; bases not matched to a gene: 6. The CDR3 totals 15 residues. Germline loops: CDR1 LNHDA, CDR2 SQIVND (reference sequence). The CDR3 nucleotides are TGTGCCAGTAGTATAAATAGCGGGGCTACCAATGAGCAGTTCTTC. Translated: CASSINSGATNEQFF. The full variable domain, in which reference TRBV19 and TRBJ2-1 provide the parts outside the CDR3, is DGGITQSPKYLFRKEGQNVTLSCEQNLNHDAMYWYRQDPGQGLRLIYYSQIVNDFQKGDIAEGYSVSREKKESFPLTVTSAQKNPTAFYLCASSINSGATNEQFFGPGTRLTVL.

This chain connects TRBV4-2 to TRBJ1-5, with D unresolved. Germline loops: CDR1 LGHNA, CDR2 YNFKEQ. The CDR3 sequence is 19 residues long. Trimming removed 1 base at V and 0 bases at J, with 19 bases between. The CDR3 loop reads CASSQVADGGRSSNQPQHF. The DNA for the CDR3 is TGTGCCAGCAGCCAAGTGGCGGATGGAGGGAGATCTAGCAATCAGCCCCAGCATTTT.

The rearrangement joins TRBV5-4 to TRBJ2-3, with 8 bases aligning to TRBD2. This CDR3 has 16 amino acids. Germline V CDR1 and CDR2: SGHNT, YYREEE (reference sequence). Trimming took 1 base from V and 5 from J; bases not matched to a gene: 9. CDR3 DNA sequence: TGTGCCAGCAGCTTGAAGCGGGAGAGATTTGGAGATACGCAGTATTTT. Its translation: CASSLKRERFGDTQYF.

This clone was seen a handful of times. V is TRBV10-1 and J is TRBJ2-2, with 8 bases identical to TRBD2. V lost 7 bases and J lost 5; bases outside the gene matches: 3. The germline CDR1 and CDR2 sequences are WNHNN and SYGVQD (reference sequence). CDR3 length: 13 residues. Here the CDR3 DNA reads TGCGCCAGCACGGAGCGGGAGACCGGGGAGCTGTTTTTT. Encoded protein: CASTERETGELFF.

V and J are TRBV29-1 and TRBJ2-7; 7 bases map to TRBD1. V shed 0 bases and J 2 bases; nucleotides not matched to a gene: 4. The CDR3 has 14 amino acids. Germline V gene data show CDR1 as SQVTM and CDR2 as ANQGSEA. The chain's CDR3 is CSVEDGTGAYEQYF. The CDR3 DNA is TGCAGCGTTGAAGACGGAACAGGGGCCTACGAGCAGTACTTC.

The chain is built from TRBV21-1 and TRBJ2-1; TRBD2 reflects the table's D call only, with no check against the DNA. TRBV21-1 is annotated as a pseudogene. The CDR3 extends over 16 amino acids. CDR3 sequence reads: CASSKGRRESGNEQFF. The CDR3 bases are TGTGCCAGCAGCAAAGGTAGGCGGGAGAGCGGAAATGAGCAGTTCTTC.

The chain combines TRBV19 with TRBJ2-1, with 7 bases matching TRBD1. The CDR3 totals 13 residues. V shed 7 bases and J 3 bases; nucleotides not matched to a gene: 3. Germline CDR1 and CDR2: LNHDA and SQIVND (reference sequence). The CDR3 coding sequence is TGTGCCAGTAAGGGGACAGACTACAATGAGCAGTTCTTC. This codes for CASKGTDYNEQFF.

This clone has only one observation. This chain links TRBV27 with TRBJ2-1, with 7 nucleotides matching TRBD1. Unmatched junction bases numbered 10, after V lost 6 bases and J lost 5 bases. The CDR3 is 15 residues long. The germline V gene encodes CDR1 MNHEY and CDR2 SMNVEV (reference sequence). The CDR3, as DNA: TGTGCCAGCAGGGATAGAGTAGGGGGCCACAATGAGCAGTTCTTC. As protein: CASRDRVGGHNEQFF.

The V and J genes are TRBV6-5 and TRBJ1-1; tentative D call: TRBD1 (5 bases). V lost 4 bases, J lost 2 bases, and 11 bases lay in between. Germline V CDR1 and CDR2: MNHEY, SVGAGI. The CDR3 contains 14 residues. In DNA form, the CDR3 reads TGTGCCAGCAGTTCGGGACTGGGAAACACTGAAGCTTTCTTT. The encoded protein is CASSSGLGNTEAFF.

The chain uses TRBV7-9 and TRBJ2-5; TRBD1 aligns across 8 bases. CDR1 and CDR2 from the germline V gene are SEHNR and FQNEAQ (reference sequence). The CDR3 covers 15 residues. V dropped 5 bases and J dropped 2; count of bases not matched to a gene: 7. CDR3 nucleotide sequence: TGTGCCAGCAGCCCAGGGGGCGCGAGGCAAGAGACCCAGTACTTC. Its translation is CASSPGGARQETQYF.

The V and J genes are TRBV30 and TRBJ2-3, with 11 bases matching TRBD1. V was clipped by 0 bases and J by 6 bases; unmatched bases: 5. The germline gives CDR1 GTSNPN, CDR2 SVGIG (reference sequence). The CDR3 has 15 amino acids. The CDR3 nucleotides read TGTGCCTGGAGTGTTGGGACAGGGGGGGAGGATACGCAGTATTTT. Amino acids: CAWSVGTGGEDTQYF.

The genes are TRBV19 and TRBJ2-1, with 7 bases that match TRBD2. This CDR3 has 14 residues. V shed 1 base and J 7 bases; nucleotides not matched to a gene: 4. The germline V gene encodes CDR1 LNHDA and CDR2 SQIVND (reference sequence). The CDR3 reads CASSIVGGSNEQFF. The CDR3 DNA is TGTGCCAGTAGTATAGTTGGCGGGAGTAATGAGCAGTTCTTC.

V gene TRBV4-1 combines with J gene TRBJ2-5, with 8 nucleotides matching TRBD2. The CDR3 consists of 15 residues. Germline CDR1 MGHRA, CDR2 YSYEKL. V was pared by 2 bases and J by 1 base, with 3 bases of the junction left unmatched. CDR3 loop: CASSQRRGVQETQYF. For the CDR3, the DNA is TGCGCCAGCAGCCAAAGGCGGGGGGTCCAAGAGACCCAGTACTTC.